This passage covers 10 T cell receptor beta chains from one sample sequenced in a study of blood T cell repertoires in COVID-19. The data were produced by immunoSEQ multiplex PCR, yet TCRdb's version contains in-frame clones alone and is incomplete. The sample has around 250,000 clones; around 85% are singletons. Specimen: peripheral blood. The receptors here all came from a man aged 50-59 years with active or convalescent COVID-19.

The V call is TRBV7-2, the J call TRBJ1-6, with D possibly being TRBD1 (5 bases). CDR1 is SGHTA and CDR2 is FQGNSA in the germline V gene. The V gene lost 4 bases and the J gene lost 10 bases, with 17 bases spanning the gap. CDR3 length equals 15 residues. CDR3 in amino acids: CASSSYQGLTSPLHF. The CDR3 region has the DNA TGTGCCAGCAGCTCGTACCAGGGTCTCACATCACCCCTCCACTTT.

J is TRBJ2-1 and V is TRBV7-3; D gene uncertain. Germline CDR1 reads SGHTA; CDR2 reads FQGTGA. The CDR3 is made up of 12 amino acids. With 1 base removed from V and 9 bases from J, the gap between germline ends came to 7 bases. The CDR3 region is CASSLRVTEQFF. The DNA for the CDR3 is TGTGCCAGCAGCTTAAGAGTAACTGAGCAGTTCTTC.

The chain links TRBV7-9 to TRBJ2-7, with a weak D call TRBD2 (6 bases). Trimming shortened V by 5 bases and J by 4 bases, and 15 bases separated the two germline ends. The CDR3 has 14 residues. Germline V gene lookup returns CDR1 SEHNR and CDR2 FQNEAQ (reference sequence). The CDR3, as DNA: TGTGCCAGCAGCCGTGCGGGAAGGAGTTACGAGCAGTACTTC. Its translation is CASSRAGRSYEQYF. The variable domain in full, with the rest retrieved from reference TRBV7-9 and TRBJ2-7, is DTGVSQNPRHKITKRGQNVTFRCDPISEHNRLYWYRQTLGQGPEFLTYFQNEAQLEKSRLLSDRFSAERPKGSFSTLEIQRTEQGDSAMYLCASSRAGRSYEQYFGPGTRLTVT.

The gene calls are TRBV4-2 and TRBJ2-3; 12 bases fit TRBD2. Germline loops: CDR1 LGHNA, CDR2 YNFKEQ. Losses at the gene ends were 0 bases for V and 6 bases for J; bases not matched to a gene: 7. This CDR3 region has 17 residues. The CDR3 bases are TGTGCCAGCAGCCAAGATGGACTAGCGGGACCGAGGGATACGCAGTATTTT. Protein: CASSQDGLAGPRDTQYF.

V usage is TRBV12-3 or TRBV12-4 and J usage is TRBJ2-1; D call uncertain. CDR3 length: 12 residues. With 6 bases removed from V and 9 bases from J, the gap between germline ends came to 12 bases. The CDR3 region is CASSPNIPEQFF. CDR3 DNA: TGTGCCAGCAGCCCGAACATTCCTGAGCAGTTCTTC.

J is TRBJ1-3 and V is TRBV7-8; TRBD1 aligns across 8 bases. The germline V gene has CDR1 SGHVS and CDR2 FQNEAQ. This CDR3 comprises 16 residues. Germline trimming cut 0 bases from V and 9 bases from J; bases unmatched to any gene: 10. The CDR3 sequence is CASSLAGQGTGGTIYF. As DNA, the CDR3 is TGTGCCAGCAGCTTAGCCGGACAGGGAACGGGCGGCACCATATATTTT.

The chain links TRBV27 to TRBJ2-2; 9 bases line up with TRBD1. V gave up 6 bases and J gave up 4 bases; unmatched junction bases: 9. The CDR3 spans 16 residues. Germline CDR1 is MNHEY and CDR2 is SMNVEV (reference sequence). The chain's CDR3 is CASSRGQGMGTGELFF. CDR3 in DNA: TGTGCCAGCAGCCGAGGACAGGGGATGGGCACCGGGGAGCTGTTTTTT.

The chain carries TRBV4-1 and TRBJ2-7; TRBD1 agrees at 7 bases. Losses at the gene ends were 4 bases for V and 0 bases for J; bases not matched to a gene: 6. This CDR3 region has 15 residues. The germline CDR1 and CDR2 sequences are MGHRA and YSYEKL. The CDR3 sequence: CASSLRQGSSYEQYF. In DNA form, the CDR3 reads TGCGCCAGCAGCCTGAGACAGGGAAGCTCCTACGAGCAGTACTTC.

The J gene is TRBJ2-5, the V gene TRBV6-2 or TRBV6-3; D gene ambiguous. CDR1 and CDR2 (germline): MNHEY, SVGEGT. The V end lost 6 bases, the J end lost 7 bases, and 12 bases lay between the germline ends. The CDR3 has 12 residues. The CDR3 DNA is TGTGCCAGCAGCCCGACGGAGCGGACCCAGTACTTC. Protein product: CASSPTERTQYF.

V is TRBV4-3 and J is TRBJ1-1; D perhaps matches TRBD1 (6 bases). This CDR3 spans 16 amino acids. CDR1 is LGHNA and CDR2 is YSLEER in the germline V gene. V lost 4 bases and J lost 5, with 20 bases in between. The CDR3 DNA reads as TGCGCCAGCAGCCCGGGGGGGGCAGGTTTGGAGACTGAAGCTTTCTTT. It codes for CASSPGGAGLETEAFF.